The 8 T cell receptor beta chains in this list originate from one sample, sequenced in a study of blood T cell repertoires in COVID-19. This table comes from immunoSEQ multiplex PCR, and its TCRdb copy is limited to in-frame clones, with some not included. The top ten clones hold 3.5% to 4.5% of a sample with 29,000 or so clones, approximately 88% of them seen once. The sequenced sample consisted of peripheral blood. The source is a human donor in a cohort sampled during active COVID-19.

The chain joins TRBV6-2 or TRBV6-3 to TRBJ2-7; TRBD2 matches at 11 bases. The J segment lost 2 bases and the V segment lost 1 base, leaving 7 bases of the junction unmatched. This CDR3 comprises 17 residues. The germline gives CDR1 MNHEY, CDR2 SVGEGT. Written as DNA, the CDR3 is TGTGCCAGCAGTTACTTTATCCTAGCGGGGGGCCCCTACGAGCAGTACTTC. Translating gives CASSYFILAGGPYEQYF.

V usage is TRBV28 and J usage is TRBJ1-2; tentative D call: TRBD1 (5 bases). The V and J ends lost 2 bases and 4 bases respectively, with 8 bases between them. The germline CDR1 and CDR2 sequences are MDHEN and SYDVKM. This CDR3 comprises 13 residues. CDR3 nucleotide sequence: TGTGCCAGCAGTTTAAGGGGTAGCTATGGCTACACCTTC. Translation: CASSLRGSYGYTF.

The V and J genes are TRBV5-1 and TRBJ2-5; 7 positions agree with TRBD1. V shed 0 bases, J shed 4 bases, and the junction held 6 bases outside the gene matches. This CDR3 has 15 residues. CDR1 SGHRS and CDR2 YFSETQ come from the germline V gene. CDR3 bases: TGCGCCAGCAGCTTGGGACAGGGAGTATCAGAGACCCAGTACTTC. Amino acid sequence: CASSLGQGVSETQYF.

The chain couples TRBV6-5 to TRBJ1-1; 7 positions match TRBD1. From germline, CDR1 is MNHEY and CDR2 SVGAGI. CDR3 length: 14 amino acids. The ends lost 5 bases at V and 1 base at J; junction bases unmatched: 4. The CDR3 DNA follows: TGTGCCAGCAGTCAGGGGGGTAGGAACACTGAAGCTTTCTTT. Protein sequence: CASSQGGRNTEAFF.

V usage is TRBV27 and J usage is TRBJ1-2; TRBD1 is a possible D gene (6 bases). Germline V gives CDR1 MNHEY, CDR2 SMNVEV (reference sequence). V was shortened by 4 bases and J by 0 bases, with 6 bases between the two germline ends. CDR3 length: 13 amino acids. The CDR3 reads CASSYRANYGYTF. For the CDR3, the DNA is TGTGCCAGCAGTTACAGGGCTAACTATGGCTACACCTTC.

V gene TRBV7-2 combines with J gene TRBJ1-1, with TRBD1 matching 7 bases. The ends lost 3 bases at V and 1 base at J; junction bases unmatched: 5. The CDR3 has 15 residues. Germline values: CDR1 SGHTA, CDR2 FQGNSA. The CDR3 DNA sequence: TGTGCCAGCAGCTTCACAGGGGTCACGAACACTGAAGCTTTCTTT. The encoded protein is CASSFTGVTNTEAFF.

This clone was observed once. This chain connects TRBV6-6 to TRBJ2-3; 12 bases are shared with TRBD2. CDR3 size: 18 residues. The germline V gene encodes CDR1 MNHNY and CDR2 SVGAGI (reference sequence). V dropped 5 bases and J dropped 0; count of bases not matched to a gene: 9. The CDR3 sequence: CASSLTSGGPFSTDTQYF. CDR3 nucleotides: TGTGCCAGCAGTCTGACTAGCGGGGGCCCTTTTAGCACAGATACGCAGTATTTT.

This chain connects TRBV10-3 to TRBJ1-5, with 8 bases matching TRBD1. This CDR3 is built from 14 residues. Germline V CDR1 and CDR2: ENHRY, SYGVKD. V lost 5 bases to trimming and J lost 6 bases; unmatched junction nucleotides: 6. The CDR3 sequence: CAISKGQESQPQHF. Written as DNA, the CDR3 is TGTGCCATCAGTAAGGGACAGGAAAGTCAGCCCCAGCATTTT.